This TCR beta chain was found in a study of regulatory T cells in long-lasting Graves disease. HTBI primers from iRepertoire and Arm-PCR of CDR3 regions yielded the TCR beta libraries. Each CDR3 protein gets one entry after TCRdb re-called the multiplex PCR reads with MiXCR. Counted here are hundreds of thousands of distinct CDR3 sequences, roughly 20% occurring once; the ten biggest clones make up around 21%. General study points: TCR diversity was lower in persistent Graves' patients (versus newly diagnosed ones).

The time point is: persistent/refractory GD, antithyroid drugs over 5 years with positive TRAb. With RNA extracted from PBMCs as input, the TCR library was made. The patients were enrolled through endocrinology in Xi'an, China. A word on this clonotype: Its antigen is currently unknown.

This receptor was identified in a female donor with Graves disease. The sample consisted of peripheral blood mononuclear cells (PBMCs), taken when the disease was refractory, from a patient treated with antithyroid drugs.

In DNA, the CDR3 is TGTGCCAGCAGCGACGAGACAGGAGGTTCCTATGGCTACACCTTC. It encodes CASSDETGGSYGYTF. This chain links TRBV6-4 with TRBJ1-2; tentative D call: TRBD1 (6 bases). The CDR3 runs to 15 residues. V was shortened by 6 bases and J by 4 bases, with 18 bases between the two germline ends. Germline assignment: CDR1 MRHNA and CDR2 SNTAGT.